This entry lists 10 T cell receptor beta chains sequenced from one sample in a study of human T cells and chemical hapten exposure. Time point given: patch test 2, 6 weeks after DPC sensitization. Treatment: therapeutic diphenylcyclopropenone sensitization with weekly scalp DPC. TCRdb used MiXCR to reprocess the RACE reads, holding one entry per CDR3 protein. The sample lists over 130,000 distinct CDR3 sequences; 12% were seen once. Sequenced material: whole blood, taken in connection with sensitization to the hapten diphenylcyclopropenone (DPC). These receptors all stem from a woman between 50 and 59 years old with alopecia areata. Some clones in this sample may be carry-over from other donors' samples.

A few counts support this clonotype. CDR3 amino acids: CASSLNSRENSEQFF. DNA of the CDR3: TGTGCCAGCAGCTTAAATTCCAGGGAGAACAGTGAGCAGTTCTTC. The rearrangement uses TRBV7-3 and TRBJ2-1; either TRBD1 or TRBD2 may supply D (5 bases each). This CDR3 is built from 15 residues. Trimming shortened V by 1 base and J by 9 bases, and 16 bases separated the two germline ends. Germline V CDR1 and CDR2: SGHTA, FQGTGA.

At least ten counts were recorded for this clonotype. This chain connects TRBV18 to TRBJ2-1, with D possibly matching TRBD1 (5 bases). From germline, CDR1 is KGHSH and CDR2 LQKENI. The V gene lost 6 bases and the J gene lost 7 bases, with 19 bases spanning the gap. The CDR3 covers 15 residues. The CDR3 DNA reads TGTGCCAGCTCCGGAAGGGAACAAAAGGGGAATGAGCAGTTCTTC. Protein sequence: CASSGREQKGNEQFF.

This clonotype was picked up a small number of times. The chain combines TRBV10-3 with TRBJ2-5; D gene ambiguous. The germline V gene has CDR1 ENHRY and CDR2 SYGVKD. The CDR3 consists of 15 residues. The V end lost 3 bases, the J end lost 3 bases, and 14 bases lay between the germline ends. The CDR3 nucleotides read TGTGCCATCAGTGATCCCCACAGCTTAGAAGAGACCCAGTACTTC. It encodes CAISDPHSLEETQYF.

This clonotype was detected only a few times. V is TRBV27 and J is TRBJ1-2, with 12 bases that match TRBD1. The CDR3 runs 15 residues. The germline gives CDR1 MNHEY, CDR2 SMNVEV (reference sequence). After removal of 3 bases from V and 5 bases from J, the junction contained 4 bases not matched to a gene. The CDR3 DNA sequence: TGTGCCAGCAGTTTGGGGGACAGGGGGCCTTATGGCTACACCTTC. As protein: CASSLGDRGPYGYTF.

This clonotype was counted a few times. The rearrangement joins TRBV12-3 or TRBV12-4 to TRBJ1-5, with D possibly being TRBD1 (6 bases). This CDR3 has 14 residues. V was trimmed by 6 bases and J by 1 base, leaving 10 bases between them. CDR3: CASSGGTSNQPQHF. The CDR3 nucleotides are TGTGCCAGCAGCGGAGGGACAAGCAATCAGCCCCAGCATTTT.

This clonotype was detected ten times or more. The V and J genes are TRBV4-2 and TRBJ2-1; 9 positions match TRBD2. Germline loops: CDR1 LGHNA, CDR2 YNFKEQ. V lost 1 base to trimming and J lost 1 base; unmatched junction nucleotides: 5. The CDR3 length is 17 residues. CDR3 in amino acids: CASSQGPSGTSYNEQFF. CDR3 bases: TGTGCCAGCAGCCAAGGTCCTAGCGGGACTTCCTACAATGAGCAGTTCTTC.

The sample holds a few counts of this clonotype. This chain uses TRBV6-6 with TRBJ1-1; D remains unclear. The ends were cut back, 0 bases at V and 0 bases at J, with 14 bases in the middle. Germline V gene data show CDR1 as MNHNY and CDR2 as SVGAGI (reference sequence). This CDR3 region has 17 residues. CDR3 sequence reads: CASSYSISLMMNTEAFF. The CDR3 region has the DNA TGTGCCAGCAGTTACTCGATAAGCCTGATGATGAACACTGAAGCTTTCTTT.

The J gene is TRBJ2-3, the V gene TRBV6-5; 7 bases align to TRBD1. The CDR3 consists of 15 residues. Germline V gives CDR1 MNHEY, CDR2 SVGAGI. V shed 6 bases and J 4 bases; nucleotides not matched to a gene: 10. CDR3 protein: CASSYTGVIADTQYF. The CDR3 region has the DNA TGTGCCAGCAGCTATACAGGGGTGATTGCAGATACGCAGTATTTT.

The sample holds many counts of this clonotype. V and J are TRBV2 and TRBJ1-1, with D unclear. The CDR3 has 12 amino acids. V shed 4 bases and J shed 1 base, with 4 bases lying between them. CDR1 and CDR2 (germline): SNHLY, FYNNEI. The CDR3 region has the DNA TGTGCCAGCAGTGTCTCGAACACTGAAGCTTTCTTT. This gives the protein CASSVSNTEAFF.

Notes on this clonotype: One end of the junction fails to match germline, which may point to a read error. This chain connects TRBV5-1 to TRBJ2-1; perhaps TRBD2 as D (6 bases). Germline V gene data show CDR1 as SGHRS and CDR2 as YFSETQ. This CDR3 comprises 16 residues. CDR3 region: CASSLGGPAGFNEQFF. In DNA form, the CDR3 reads TGCGCCAGCAGCTTGGGTGGGCCAGCGGGCTTTAATGAGCAGTTCTTT.